Below are 25 T cell receptor beta chains sequenced from a single sample in a study of T cell repertoires in cytomegalovirus infection. From the reads, TCRdb called clonotypes with MiXCR, one entry per CDR3 protein. The data contain 290,000 or so distinct CDR3 sequences, roughly 26% of them singletons. The sample consisted of PBMCs. All receptors derive from a human donor in good health (CMV status not recorded). Some clones in this sample may be carry-over from other donors' samples.

CDR3 amino acids: CSAKDRVNEQFF. CDR3 in DNA: TGCAGTGCTAAAGACAGGGTCAATGAGCAGTTCTTC. The gene calls are TRBV20-1 and TRBJ2-1, with TRBD1 matching over 7 bases. CDR3 size: 12 residues. The germline V gene encodes CDR1 DFQATT and CDR2 SNEGSKA (reference sequence). V dropped 4 bases and J dropped 6; count of bases not matched to a gene: 3.

This clonotype has just a few counts. The genes are TRBV7-2 and TRBJ2-5, with 9 bases identical to TRBD2. The germline V gene has CDR1 SGHTA and CDR2 FQGNSA. After removal of 4 bases from V and 5 bases from J, the junction contained 8 bases not matched to a gene. The CDR3 covers 15 residues. Written as DNA, the CDR3 is TGTGCCAGCAGCTACCAGCGGGGGGAACGGGAGACCCAGTACTTC. It is translated as CASSYQRGERETQYF.

The chain has TRBV29-1 and TRBJ1-2; 9 nucleotides align to TRBD1. Germline V gene lookup returns CDR1 SQVTM and CDR2 ANQGSEA. The CDR3 consists of 14 residues. V lost 4 bases, J lost 4 bases, and 7 bases stayed unmatched. The CDR3 bases are TGCAGCGTTGGACAGGGGGTCAGGGGCTATGGCTACACCTTC. Residues: CSVGQGVRGYGYTF.

CDR3 in amino acids: CAWKLGGGASEQFF. CDR3 DNA: TGTGCCTGGAAGTTAGGGGGGGGGGCCTCTGAGCAGTTCTTC. This chain uses TRBV30 with TRBJ2-1, with D maybe TRBD2 (7 bases). Germline CDR1 reads GTSNPN; CDR2 reads SVGIG (reference sequence). Between the trimmed V and J ends, which lost 4 bases and 9 bases, there was a span of 19 bases. The CDR3 totals 14 residues.

This chain joins TRBV19 and TRBJ1-1; perhaps TRBD1 as D (6 bases). V gave up 3 bases and J gave up 4 bases, with 15 bases separating them. In germline, CDR1 is LNHDA, CDR2 SQIVND (reference sequence). The CDR3 consists of 15 residues. The CDR3, as DNA: TGTGCCAGTAGTATGGCACGAAGGGGGAGCACTGAAGCTTTCTTT. Encoded protein: CASSMARRGSTEAFF.

The chain recombines TRBV12-3 or TRBV12-4 with TRBJ2-5; D gene uncertain. V lost 8 bases, J lost 2 bases, and 12 bases lay in between. CDR3 size: 13 residues. The CDR3 DNA follows: TGTGCCAGCCCTCCCGGTGAACAAGAGACCCAGTACTTC. Its protein product is CASPPGEQETQYF.

In this sample, this clonotype turned up a few times. The chain joins TRBV5-1 to TRBJ2-1, with D possibly being TRBD2 (6 bases). CDR1 and CDR2 (germline): SGHRS, YFSETQ. The CDR3 is 17 residues long. V lost 0 bases to trimming and J lost 4 bases, with 17 bases between them. Here the CDR3 DNA reads TGCGCCAGCAGCTTGGGCCTTTCACGGAGGGTATACAATGAGCAGTTCTTC. Its translation is CASSLGLSRRVYNEQFF.

This clonotype was seen only a few times. The chain has TRBV20-1 and TRBJ1-2, with D tentatively TRBD1 (6 bases). CDR3 length equals 12 residues. Germline CDR1 and CDR2: DFQATT and SNEGSKA (reference sequence). Trimming took 7 bases from V and 12 from J, leaving 21 bases between them. The DNA for the CDR3 is TGCAGTGTTAGGGTAGGGACATACCACGACACCTTC. Protein sequence: CSVRVGTYHDTF.

This clonotype was seen more than once but under ten times. The V call is TRBV28, the J call TRBJ1-5; D is unresolved. With 4 bases removed from V and 1 base from J, the gap between germline ends came to 11 bases. Germline V gene lookup returns CDR1 MDHEN and CDR2 SYDVKM. There are 15 residues in the CDR3. The CDR3 region has the DNA TGTGCCAGCAGTTCCCCGCATACAAGCAATCAGCCCCAGCATTTT. Translating it yields CASSSPHTSNQPQHF. Complete variable domain (other parts from reference TRBV28 and TRBJ1-5): DVKVTQSSRYLVKRTGEKVFLECVQDMDHENMFWYRQDPGLGLRLIYFSYDVKMKEKGDIPEGYSVSREKKERFSLILESASTNQTSMYLCASSSPHTSNQPQHFGDGTRLSIL.

J is TRBJ1-1 and V is TRBV5-5; the D is unclear. The V and J ends lost 2 bases and 4 bases respectively, with 12 bases between them. This CDR3 spans 14 amino acids. Per the germline V gene, CDR1 is SGHKS and CDR2 is YYEKEE (reference sequence). This CDR3 reads CASSFSAGRTEAFF. As DNA, the CDR3 is TGTGCCAGCAGCTTTTCTGCAGGACGCACTGAAGCTTTCTTT.

This clonotype was observed a few times. The J gene is TRBJ2-2, the V gene TRBV5-5; D is undetermined. The CDR3 is 15 residues long. Germline CDR1 and CDR2: SGHKS and YYEKEE (reference sequence). V was trimmed by 1 base and J by 0 bases, leaving 7 bases between them. The CDR3 spells CASSLKGTNTGELFF. The CDR3, as DNA: TGTGCCAGCAGCTTGAAGGGTACGAACACCGGGGAGCTGTTTTTT.

This clonotype appeared a few times. The chain uses TRBV7-9 and TRBJ2-3; no reliable D call. Germline CDR1 is SEHNR and CDR2 is FQNEAQ (reference sequence). The V gene lost 5 bases and the J gene lost 0 bases, with 15 bases spanning the gap. This CDR3 has 16 amino acids. The CDR3 sequence: CASSPTPHGSTDTQYF. CDR3 sequence (DNA): TGTGCCAGCAGCCCAACCCCACACGGTAGCACAGATACGCAGTATTTT.

The V gene is TRBV28, the J gene TRBJ2-1; 7 bases align to TRBD2. The CDR3 sequence is 15 residues long. V was pared by 5 bases and J by 6 bases, with 10 bases of the junction left unmatched. Germline CDR1 is MDHEN and CDR2 is SYDVKM. The CDR3 here is CASSPFTGGINEQFF. The CDR3 DNA reads as TGTGCCAGCAGTCCCTTTACGGGAGGTATCAATGAGCAGTTCTTC.

V and J are TRBV7-9 and TRBJ2-1, with unresolved D. The CDR3 totals 13 residues. Germline V gives CDR1 SEHNR, CDR2 FQNEAQ (reference sequence). Trimming pared 5 bases from V and 12 bases from J, leaving 17 bases between. CDR3 in DNA: TGTGCCAGCAGCCCGTCGTTCAGTGAGCGGCAGTTCTTC. The encoded protein is CASSPSFSERQFF.

In its sample, this clonotype was seen a few times. The chain employs TRBV6-2 or TRBV6-3 and TRBJ1-1, with TRBD1 identical over 9 bases. Germline values: CDR1 MNHEY, CDR2 SVGEGT. Trimming removed 2 bases from V and 5 bases from J; junction bases left unmatched: 9. The CDR3 contains 16 residues. Written as DNA, the CDR3 is TGTGCCAGCAGTTACCCGGGACAGGGACCTAGGACTGAAGCTTTCTTT. This translates into CASSYPGQGPRTEAFF.

The chain links TRBV28 to TRBJ2-1, with 10 bases matching TRBD2. J gave up 6 bases and V 7 bases, and 6 bases lay outside the gene matches. The length of the CDR3 is 14 residues. In germline, CDR1 is MDHEN, CDR2 SYDVKM. In nucleotides, the CDR3 is TGTGCCAGCAAGCGGGAGGGCCGTAGCAATGAGCAGTTCTTC. Protein: CASKREGRSNEQFF.

The J gene is TRBJ1-5, the V gene TRBV20-1; the D gene is possibly TRBD1 (5 bases). CDR3 length equals 16 residues. V was shortened by 2 bases and J by 4 bases, with 18 bases between the two germline ends. CDR1 and CDR2 (germline): DFQATT, SNEGSKA (reference sequence). The CDR3 DNA reads TGCAGTGCTAGACCCAACTCAGGATCAGGGAATCAGCCCCAGCATTTT. The encoded protein is CSARPNSGSGNQPQHF.

Ten or more counts support this clonotype. The CDR3, as DNA: TGTGCCAGCAGTTACACGCCTCAGGGGTTTAATTCACCCCTCCACTTT. Its protein is CASSYTPQGFNSPLHF. This sequence joins TRBV6-5 and TRBJ1-6; D perhaps matches TRBD1 (6 bases). The CDR3 extends over 16 amino acids. Germline loops: CDR1 MNHEY, CDR2 SVGAGI. Trimming cost V 2 bases and J 6 bases, with 14 bases left between them.

The V and J genes are TRBV7-2 and TRBJ2-7; 12 nucleotides line up with TRBD2. The ends lost 3 bases at V and 4 bases at J; junction bases unmatched: 10. The CDR3 runs to 17 residues. CDR1 is SGHTA, CDR2 FQGNSA, per germline. CDR3 protein: CASSLSGLGLAGYEQYF. CDR3 nucleotides: TGTGCCAGCAGCTTGTCCGGGTTGGGACTAGCGGGTTACGAGCAGTACTTC.

This clonotype was counted a single time. In DNA, the CDR3 is TGTGCCAGCAGTCACCTAGAGGACACTGAAGCTTTCTTT. As protein: CASSHLEDTEAFF. This chain connects TRBV28 to TRBJ1-1, with D unclear. Germline V CDR1 and CDR2: MDHEN, SYDVKM. The CDR3 runs to 13 residues. Trimming took 5 bases from V and 3 from J, leaving 10 bases between them.

The J gene is TRBJ2-5, the V gene TRBV7-9; tentatively, D is TRBD2 (5 bases). Per the germline V gene, CDR1 is SEHNR and CDR2 is FQNEAQ (reference sequence). V was shortened by 7 bases and J by 5 bases, with 11 bases between the two germline ends. The CDR3 is made up of 12 amino acids. The CDR3 bases are TGTGCCAGCACGTGGGAGAGGGAGACCCAGTACTTC. The encoded protein is CASTWERETQYF.

The chain carries TRBV28 and TRBJ1-4; no definite D call. This CDR3 spans 14 amino acids. Deletions cut 6 bases from V and 2 bases from J, with 10 bases between. CDR1 is MDHEN, CDR2 SYDVKM, per germline. This chain's CDR3 is CASRVSRTNEKLFF. The CDR3 DNA is TGTGCCAGCAGGGTCTCCCGGACTAATGAAAAACTGTTTTTT.

This chain joins TRBV18 and TRBJ1-2; D is perhaps TRBD1 (6 bases). This CDR3 spans 14 amino acids. CDR1 is KGHSH, CDR2 LQKENI, per germline. Deletions cut 2 bases from V and 1 base from J, with 8 bases between. CDR3 sequence: CASSPTDSNYGYTF. The DNA for the CDR3 is TGTGCCAGCTCACCAACGGACAGTAACTATGGCTACACCTTC. Full variable domain (outside the CDR3, taken from reference TRBV18 and TRBJ1-2): NAGVMQNPRHLVRRRGQEARLRCSPMKGHSHVYWYRQLPEEGLKFMVYLQKENIIDESGMPKERFSAEFPKEGPSILRIQQVVRGDSAAYFCASSPTDSNYGYTFGSGTRLTVV.

Written as DNA, the CDR3 is TGTGCCAGCACCCCCCCAGGCGCGGGGGAAGAGACCCAGTACTTC. Amino acids: CASTPPGAGEETQYF. The chain recombines TRBV6-2 or TRBV6-3 with TRBJ2-5; TRBD2 matches 7 bases. This CDR3 contains 15 residues. Per the germline V gene, CDR1 is MNHEY and CDR2 is SVGEGT. V lost 7 bases, J lost 3 bases, and 11 bases stayed unmatched.

The chain combines TRBV2 with TRBJ2-5; D remains ambiguous. The CDR3 extends over 11 amino acids. The germline gives CDR1 SNHLY, CDR2 FYNNEI. Deletions cut 1 base from V and 10 bases from J, with 7 bases between. This CDR3 reads CASSEVRYQYF. In nucleotides, the CDR3 is TGTGCCAGCAGTGAAGTCAGGTACCAGTACTTC.